This T cell receptor beta chain emerged from a study of shared clonotypes between healthy human individuals. General study findings and limits: How much donors shared clonotypes was expected to be affected by sequencing depth.

Turning to this clone: The antigen is unknown.

The germline V and J ends were trimmed by 3 bases and 6 bases, with 15 bases remaining between them. Germline V gene sequence: CDR1 SGHAT, CDR2 FQNNGV. The CDR3 extends over 14 amino acids. CD8 cells classed as naive were CD45RO-negative and positively selected for CCR7, excluding terminally differentiated effector memory CD45RA+ cells. Donors comprised healthy HIV-negative adults lacking recent acute infections or vaccinations. Everyone who donated was a Caucasian adult who lived in Nashville, Tennessee. Profiled with immunoSEQ multiplex PCR; TCRdb holds only in-frame clones, not every one. The sample holds 700,000 to 950,000 clones; about 96% are singletons and the top ten take around 0.21%.

The clonotype was recovered from a man aged 25 to 40 in good health. J is TRBJ2-7 and V is TRBV11-2; possible D gene TRBD2, 7 bases. Specimen: naive CD8+ T cells sorted from blood. CDR3 in DNA: TGTGCCAGCAGCTTTCCTTGGGGGGGCGGCGAGCAGTACTTC. Protein product: CASSFPWGGGEQYF.